The 32 T cell receptor beta chains listed next were all sequenced from one sample in a study of blood T cell repertoires in COVID-19. Generated by immunoSEQ multiplex PCR, the TCRdb table keeps only in-frame clones and is missing some. The sample includes under 25,000 clones, over 80% of them seen just once. Specimen: peripheral blood. Every receptor here comes from an older man with active or convalescent COVID-19.

The V and J genes are TRBV11-1 and TRBJ1-3; 7 nucleotides align to TRBD1. The CDR3 runs to 15 residues. Germline CDR1 and CDR2: SGHAT and FQDESV (reference sequence). V shed 5 bases and J 4 bases; nucleotides not matched to a gene: 8. The CDR3 reads CASSGHRGTGNTIYF. CDR3 in DNA: TGTGCCAGCAGCGGACACAGGGGTACGGGAAACACCATATATTTT.

The chain's CDR3 is CASSSRRGSDEKLFF. CDR3 coding DNA: TGTGCCAGCAGCTCGCGCCGGGGGAGCGATGAAAAACTGTTTTTT. This rearrangement joins TRBV5-6 to TRBJ1-4; a possible D gene is TRBD1 (5 bases). V lost 3 bases and J lost 6, with 15 bases in between. The germline gives CDR1 SGHDT, CDR2 YYEEEE. This CDR3 region has 15 residues.

The table lists this clone with a few counts. The chain has TRBV4-1 and TRBJ1-2; no clear D. V dropped 1 base and J dropped 0 bases, with 9 bases sitting between them. The CDR3 length is 15 residues. Looked up from germline, CDR1 is MGHRA and CDR2 is YSYEKL. The CDR3 loop is CASSQGMGANYGYTF. The CDR3 DNA follows: TGCGCCAGCAGCCAAGGAATGGGCGCTAACTATGGCTACACCTTC.

The chain recombines TRBV21-1 with TRBJ2-7; the tabulated D call, TRBD1, remains unverified against the DNA. TRBV21-1 is a pseudogene locus. The CDR3 consists of 17 residues. The CDR3 bases are TGTGCCAGCAGCCCCCACCCCCGACAGCGACCTTCCTACGAGCAGTACTTC. This codes for CASSPHPRQRPSYEQYF.

The V and J genes are TRBV14 and TRBJ2-7; D is ambiguous. With 4 bases removed from V and 3 bases from J, the gap between germline ends came to 7 bases. This CDR3 is 12 amino acids long. Germline V gene sequence: CDR1 SGHDN, CDR2 FVKESK. The CDR3 region is CASSPGLYEQYF. CDR3 nucleotide sequence: TGTGCCAGCAGCCCGGGTCTCTACGAGCAGTACTTC.

The chain couples TRBV11-2 to TRBJ2-7; 7 positions match TRBD2. The germline V gene encodes CDR1 SGHAT and CDR2 FQNNGV. With V trimmed by 0 bases and J by 0 bases, 11 bases remained unmatched. The length of the CDR3 is 18 residues. CDR3 nucleotides: TGTGCCAGCAGCTTAGATCGTGGCGGGAGACGTAGCTCCTACGAGCAGTACTTC. This encodes CASSLDRGGRRSSYEQYF.

The chain links TRBV4-1 to TRBJ2-7; 9 bases fit TRBD1. In germline, CDR1 is MGHRA, CDR2 YSYEKL. With V trimmed by 0 bases and J by 2 bases, 5 bases remained unmatched. This CDR3 is 16 amino acids long. CDR3 sequence reads: CASSQEKDRGPYEQYF. The CDR3 DNA reads TGCGCCAGCAGCCAAGAAAAGGACAGGGGACCCTACGAGCAGTACTTC.

The CDR3 loop reads CASSIAGSSYEQYF. DNA for the CDR3: TGTGCCAGTAGTATCGCAGGAAGCTCCTACGAGCAGTACTTC. The chain couples TRBV19 to TRBJ2-7; D is unresolved. Germline V gene data show CDR1 as LNHDA and CDR2 as SQIVND (reference sequence). This CDR3 region has 14 residues. The V end was cut by 3 bases, the J end by 0 bases, with 9 bases between.

This CDR3 is CASRMDIGAKNIQYF. In DNA form, the CDR3 reads TGTGCCAGTAGAATGGACATCGGGGCCAAAAACATTCAGTACTTC. This chain connects TRBV19 to TRBJ2-4, with a possible D match to TRBD1 (5 bases). This CDR3 region has 15 residues. Trimming shortened V by 6 bases and J by 1 base, and 13 bases separated the two germline ends. Per the germline V gene, CDR1 is LNHDA and CDR2 is SQIVND (reference sequence).

This rearrangement joins TRBV4-3 to TRBJ2-5, with D possibly TRBD2 on 6 matching bases. This CDR3 has 16 residues. The V and J ends lost 1 base and 5 bases respectively, with 17 bases between them. Germline assignment: CDR1 LGHNA and CDR2 YSLEER. Here the CDR3 reads CASSQGGVGESETQYF. CDR3 in DNA: TGCGCCAGCAGCCAAGGGGGGGTGGGGGAATCGGAGACCCAGTACTTC.

This chain uses TRBV2 with TRBJ2-7, with a tentative D call TRBD1 (6 bases). Trimming took off 9 bases at V and 3 bases at J, with 18 bases between the two ends. The CDR3 is 14 amino acids. Germline V gene sequence: CDR1 SNHLY, CDR2 FYNNEI. Written as DNA, the CDR3 is TGTGCCAGGAGCGTGACAGGTTACGGCTACGAGCAGTACTTC. Its protein is CARSVTGYGYEQYF.

The rearrangement joins TRBV19 to TRBJ2-7; the D is unclear. This CDR3 region has 14 residues. Germline V lookup: CDR1 LNHDA, CDR2 SQIVND (reference sequence). Trimming cost V 3 bases and J 6 bases, with 15 bases left between them. CDR3 DNA sequence: TGTGCCAGTAGTATCCGGCAGCTCCTAGTCGAGCAGTACTTC. Its translation: CASSIRQLLVEQYF.

The chain links TRBV2 to TRBJ2-2; TRBD2 matches 7 bases. Germline V gene lookup returns CDR1 SNHLY and CDR2 FYNNEI. V was pared by 4 bases and J by 2 bases, with 4 bases of the junction left unmatched. The CDR3 loop spans 15 amino acids. Here the CDR3 reads CASSGDYVNTGELFF. Written as DNA, the CDR3 is TGTGCCAGCAGTGGGGACTACGTTAACACCGGGGAGCTGTTTTTT. The entire variable domain, with the rest obtained from reference TRBV2 and TRBJ2-2, is as follows: EPEVTQTPSHQVTQMGQEVILRCVPISNHLYFYWYRQILGQKVEFLVSFYNNEISEKSEIFDDQFSVERPDGSNFTLKIRSTKLEDSAMYFCASSGDYVNTGELFFGEGSRLTVL.

The rearrangement joins TRBV2 to TRBJ2-2; maybe TRBD1 (6 bases). The germline V gene encodes CDR1 SNHLY and CDR2 FYNNEI. With 6 bases removed from V and 5 bases from J, the gap between germline ends came to 10 bases. This CDR3 has 13 residues. Here the CDR3 DNA reads TGTGCCAGCAGAGGGGGTTGGACCGGGGAGCTGTTTTTT. The encoded protein is CASRGGWTGELFF.

The V and J genes are TRBV28 and TRBJ1-4, with D maybe TRBD1 (6 bases). Germline V lookup: CDR1 MDHEN, CDR2 SYDVKM. This CDR3 is built from 16 residues. V was cut by 5 bases and J by 5 bases, with 18 bases left in between. The CDR3 here is CASSAPRQALNEKLFF. CDR3 in DNA: TGTGCCAGCAGTGCCCCGCGACAGGCCCTAAATGAAAAACTGTTTTTT. Based on the CDR3 plus reference TRBV28 and TRBJ1-4, the full variable domain is DVKVTQSSRYLVKRTGEKVFLECVQDMDHENMFWYRQDPGLGLRLIYFSYDVKMKEKGDIPEGYSVSREKKERFSLILESASTNQTSMYLCASSAPRQALNEKLFFGSGTQLSVL.

V and J are TRBV7-2 and TRBJ2-3; D is uncertain. Germline CDR1 and CDR2: SGHTA and FQGNSA. The CDR3 is 13 amino acids. V gave up 1 base and J gave up 4 bases, with 6 bases separating them. This CDR3 reads CASSLERPDTQYF. The CDR3 bases are TGTGCCAGCAGCTTAGAGAGGCCAGATACGCAGTATTTT.

The sample holds a few counts of this clone. V usage is TRBV5-6 and J usage is TRBJ2-2, with 7 bases identical to TRBD2. In germline, CDR1 is SGHDT, CDR2 YYEEEE. After removal of 4 bases from V and 1 base from J, the junction contained 7 bases not matched to a gene. The CDR3 loop spans 16 amino acids. This CDR3 is CASSGASGWNTGELFF. CDR3 nucleotides: TGTGCCAGCAGCGGTGCTAGCGGATGGAACACCGGGGAGCTGTTTTTT.

The V and J genes are TRBV28 and TRBJ1-2; D is ambiguous. The CDR3 spans 14 residues. Germline CDR1 reads MDHEN; CDR2 reads SYDVKM. V was trimmed by 5 bases and J by 0 bases, leaving 10 bases between them. In DNA, the CDR3 is TGTGCCAGCAGTCCCCGGGGAGCTAACTATGGCTACACCTTC. It is translated as CASSPRGANYGYTF.

J is TRBJ2-3 and V is TRBV19; possibly TRBD2 for D (7 bases). Germline lookup yields CDR1 LNHDA and CDR2 SQIVND (reference sequence). Trimming shortened V by 5 bases and J by 5 bases, and 14 bases separated the two germline ends. The CDR3 has 14 amino acids. The CDR3 DNA reads TGTGCCAGTAGTTTCGGGGGGCGGGAAGATACGCAGTATTTT. Translating gives CASSFGGREDTQYF.

The rearrangement joins TRBV27 to TRBJ1-1; D is undetermined. Looked up from germline, CDR1 is MNHEY and CDR2 is SMNVEV (reference sequence). CDR3 length: 15 residues. V lost 7 bases and J lost 1, with 16 bases in between. The CDR3 region has the DNA TGTGCCAGCACCCCGCGGGCCGGTCGGAACACTGAAGCTTTCTTT. It is translated as CASTPRAGRNTEAFF.

This chain connects TRBV5-1 to TRBJ2-1, with 10 bases matching TRBD2. The junction had 4 bases not matched to a gene; V was cut back by 9 bases and J by 4 bases. Germline V lookup: CDR1 SGHRS, CDR2 YFSETQ. The CDR3 sequence is 13 residues long. The CDR3 is CATASGSYNEQFF. The CDR3 nucleotides read TGCGCCACTGCTAGCGGGAGTTACAATGAGCAGTTCTTC.

The chain couples TRBV12-3 or TRBV12-4 to TRBJ2-7; weak D call: TRBD2 (5 bases). V dropped 7 bases and J dropped 2 bases, with 12 bases sitting between them. CDR3 length equals 13 residues. The CDR3 DNA sequence: TGTGCCAGCACCCACGGGGTAACCTACGAGCAGTACTTC. Amino acids: CASTHGVTYEQYF.

V usage is TRBV28 and J usage is TRBJ1-5; perhaps TRBD1 as D (5 bases). The V gene lost 1 base and the J gene lost 6 bases, with 19 bases spanning the gap. This CDR3 is 17 amino acids long. CDR1 is MDHEN and CDR2 is SYDVKM in the germline V gene. The chain's CDR3 is CASSLLGVEIFGQPQHF. CDR3 nucleotide sequence: TGTGCCAGCAGTTTATTAGGGGTGGAGATATTTGGTCAGCCCCAGCATTTT. Supplemented by reference TRBV28 and TRBJ1-5, the full variable domain reads DVKVTQSSRYLVKRTGEKVFLECVQDMDHENMFWYRQDPGLGLRLIYFSYDVKMKEKGDIPEGYSVSREKKERFSLILESASTNQTSMYLCASSLLGVEIFGQPQHFGDGTRLSIL.

The chain uses TRBV5-1 and TRBJ2-3; tentatively, D is TRBD2 (6 bases). This CDR3 region has 16 residues. The V end was cut by 4 bases, the J end by 3 bases, with 18 bases between. Germline lookup yields CDR1 SGHRS and CDR2 YFSETQ. The CDR3 sequence is CASSQSGTSQTDTQYF. Here the CDR3 DNA reads TGCGCCAGCAGCCAATCCGGGACTTCGCAAACAGATACGCAGTATTTT.

The chain couples TRBV30 to TRBJ2-7, with TRBD1 matching over 7 bases. This CDR3 is built from 16 residues. V trimming: 2 bases; J trimming: 0 bases; junction bases outside the gene matches: 10. Germline CDR1 reads GTSNPN; CDR2 reads SVGIG (reference sequence). The CDR3, as DNA: TGTGCCTGGAGTTCCCCGGCAGGGGGTATCTCCTACGAGCAGTACTTC. Its protein is CAWSSPAGGISYEQYF.

V usage is TRBV29-1 and J usage is TRBJ2-7, with TRBD2 as a possible D gene (7 bases). CDR1 and CDR2 from the germline V gene are SQVTM and ANQGSEA. The CDR3 is 12 residues long. The CDR3 region is CSREGETYEQYF. As DNA, the CDR3 is TGCAGTAGGGAGGGGGAAACCTACGAGCAGTACTTC.

The chain combines TRBV5-5 with TRBJ1-1, with 11 bases lining up with TRBD1. V lost 2 bases and J lost 4; bases outside the gene matches: 13. This CDR3 is built from 18 residues. In germline, CDR1 is SGHKS, CDR2 YYEKEE (reference sequence). The chain's CDR3 is CASSFRSRWDRGSTEAFF. For the CDR3, the DNA is TGTGCCAGCAGCTTTCGGTCCCGCTGGGACAGGGGGTCCACTGAAGCTTTCTTT.

V is TRBV27 and J is TRBJ2-7, with TRBD2 matching over 7 bases. CDR3 size: 13 residues. The V gene's germline CDR1 is MNHEY and CDR2 SMNVEV (reference sequence). V was pared by 6 bases and J by 7 bases, with 9 bases of the junction left unmatched. The CDR3 is CASRLAGAGEQYF. As DNA, the CDR3 is TGTGCCAGCAGGTTAGCGGGCGCGGGGGAGCAGTACTTC.

The chain links TRBV7-2 to TRBJ2-7, with D tentatively TRBD1 (5 bases). The CDR3 runs 15 residues. Germline assignment: CDR1 SGHTA and CDR2 FQGNSA. Trimming cost V 4 bases and J 3 bases, with 16 bases left between them. The chain's CDR3 is CASSSPRTQGYEQYF. DNA of the CDR3: TGTGCCAGCAGCTCGCCTCGGACCCAGGGCTACGAGCAGTACTTC.

The CDR3: CASSSHQGSSYEQYF. In DNA, the CDR3 is TGTGCCAGCAGCTCGCATCAGGGAAGCTCCTACGAGCAGTACTTC. This chain links TRBV7-8 with TRBJ2-7, with D perhaps TRBD1 (5 bases). The V end lost 4 bases, the J end lost 0 bases, and 13 bases lay between the germline ends. This CDR3 has 15 amino acids. Germline V gene lookup returns CDR1 SGHVS and CDR2 FQNEAQ.

The genes are TRBV4-1 and TRBJ1-6, with D possibly matching TRBD1 (5 bases). V was cut by 1 base and J by 7 bases, with 11 bases left in between. Germline-derived CDR1 and CDR2 are MGHRA and YSYEKL. The CDR3 consists of 15 residues. Here the CDR3 reads CASSQVTGENSPLHF. CDR3 coding DNA: TGCGCCAGCAGCCAAGTAACGGGGGAGAATTCACCCCTCCACTTT.

The chain carries TRBV5-4 and TRBJ2-5, with a tentative D call TRBD2 (5 bases). Trimming removed 9 bases at V and 2 bases at J, with 14 bases between. This CDR3 is built from 13 residues. Germline CDR1 is SGHNT and CDR2 is YYREEE (reference sequence). The CDR3 loop reads CATGVEPQETQYF. The CDR3 DNA reads TGTGCCACCGGGGTCGAGCCTCAAGAGACCCAGTACTTC.